Each of the 27 T cell receptor beta chains below was sequenced from the same sample in a study of blood T cell repertoires in COVID-19. Produced via immunoSEQ multiplex PCR; TCRdb's table is partial and in-frame only. The repertoire holds 200,000 to 300,000 clones, with about 82% as singletons. Sequencing input: peripheral blood. Source of these receptors: a man aged 50 to 59 with COVID-19, enrolled during active disease.

The chain recombines TRBV28 with TRBJ2-5; 9 bases are shared with TRBD1. This CDR3 is 16 amino acids long. V dropped 4 bases and J dropped 5; count of bases not matched to a gene: 11. CDR1 and CDR2 (germline): MDHEN, SYDVKM. The CDR3 protein is CASSSSTGTGWETQYF. The CDR3, as DNA: TGTGCCAGCAGTTCCTCGACCGGGACAGGGTGGGAGACCCAGTACTTC.

The chain uses TRBV11-2 and TRBJ2-1; TRBD1 matches 10 bases. The CDR3 loop spans 15 amino acids. The V gene's germline CDR1 is SGHAT and CDR2 FQNNGV. Unmatched junction bases numbered 12, after V lost 3 bases and J lost 13 bases. The CDR3 coding sequence is TGTGCCAGCAGCTTTGGGACAGGGGAATTCTTTTTTCAGTTCTTC. It is translated as CASSFGTGEFFFQFF.

The J gene is TRBJ2-2, the V gene TRBV7-3; D remains ambiguous. V was trimmed by 5 bases and J by 7 bases, leaving 11 bases between them. Germline CDR1 and CDR2: SGHTA and FQGTGA. The CDR3 consists of 13 residues. As DNA, the CDR3 is TGTGCCAGCAGCCCCAGGCCGAACGGGGAGCTGTTTTTT. It encodes CASSPRPNGELFF. The full variable domain, completed using reference TRBV7-3 and TRBJ2-2, is GAGVSQTPSNKVTEKGKYVELRCDPISGHTALYWYRQSLGQGPEFLIYFQGTGAADDSGLPNDRFFAVRPEGSVSTLKIQRTERGDSAVYLCASSPRPNGELFFGEGSRLTVL.

The rearrangement links TRBV6-5 to TRBJ1-5; 10 nucleotides match TRBD1. The CDR3 is made up of 14 amino acids. V lost 6 bases to trimming and J lost 6 bases; unmatched junction nucleotides: 5. Germline assignment: CDR1 MNHEY and CDR2 SVGAGI. The CDR3 spells CASRGTGESQPQHF. The CDR3 nucleotides read TGTGCCAGCAGGGGGACAGGGGAGAGTCAGCCCCAGCATTTT.

V and J are TRBV3-1 (or the pseudogene TRBV3-2) and TRBJ1-1, with a weak D call TRBD1 (5 bases). Deletions cut 0 bases from V and 1 base from J, with 6 bases between. The CDR3 loop spans 14 amino acids. The germline CDR1 and CDR2 sequences are LGHDT and YNNKEL (reference sequence). The chain's CDR3 is CASSQDQGNTEAFF. The CDR3 bases are TGTGCCAGCAGCCAAGATCAGGGGAACACTGAAGCTTTCTTT.

This rearrangement joins TRBV5-4 to TRBJ2-1; 7 bases line up with TRBD1. Trimming removed 4 bases from V and 5 bases from J; junction bases left unmatched: 6. CDR3 length equals 14 residues. Germline V gene data show CDR1 as SGHNT and CDR2 as YYREEE (reference sequence). The CDR3 DNA follows: TGTGCCAGCAGCCCAAGGGACAGAAACAATGAGCAGTTCTTC. Translating it yields CASSPRDRNNEQFF.

In its sample, this clone was seen once. The rearrangement uses TRBV9 and TRBJ2-7; 12 bases map to TRBD1. The ends lost 4 bases at V and 7 bases at J; junction bases unmatched: 6. Germline-derived CDR1 and CDR2 are SGDLS and YYNGEE. This CDR3 is 14 amino acids long. CDR3 sequence reads: CASSPGDRGREQYF. CDR3 sequence (DNA): TGTGCCAGCAGCCCGGGGGACAGGGGGCGTGAGCAGTACTTC.

This chain connects TRBV7-9 to TRBJ2-5; maybe TRBD2 (5 bases). Germline V gene data show CDR1 as SEHNR and CDR2 as FQNEAQ (reference sequence). The length of the CDR3 is 15 residues. Trimming took off 4 bases at V and 5 bases at J, with 17 bases between the two ends. In DNA, the CDR3 is TGTGCCAGCAGCTCGTCGGGATCCTCGGCGGAGACCCAGTACTTC. As protein: CASSSSGSSAETQYF.

This clone has only one observation. The V and J genes are TRBV4-1 and TRBJ2-5, with D maybe TRBD1 (6 bases). This CDR3 region has 14 residues. V was shortened by 0 bases and J by 1 base, with 6 bases between the two germline ends. Per germline, CDR1 MGHRA and CDR2 YSYEKL. The CDR3 spells CASSQEGAQETQYF. CDR3 bases: TGCGCCAGCAGCCAAGAGGGGGCCCAAGAGACCCAGTACTTC.

The V call is TRBV7-9, the J call TRBJ1-5; D not resolved. The V end was cut by 6 bases, the J end by 0 bases, with 18 bases between. CDR1 and CDR2 (germline): SEHNR, FQNEAQ (reference sequence). The CDR3 has 17 residues. The DNA of the CDR3 is TGTGCCAGCAGTCCGGTGGACGCCGACTATAGCAATCAGCCCCAGCATTTT. As protein: CASSPVDADYSNQPQHF.

J is TRBJ1-1 and V is TRBV3-1 (or the pseudogene TRBV3-2); possible D gene TRBD1, 5 bases. Germline values: CDR1 LGHDT, CDR2 YNNKEL (reference sequence). The CDR3 loop spans 14 amino acids. V was trimmed by 2 bases and J by 8 bases, leaving 15 bases between them. CDR3 in amino acids: CASSQSGTAGEAFF. CDR3 nucleotides: TGTGCCAGCAGCCAATCGGGGACGGCGGGAGAAGCTTTCTTT.

V and J are TRBV21-1 and TRBJ2-7; the table calls TRBD1, which could not be checked here. TRBV21-1 is termed a pseudogene. CDR3 size: 15 residues. The chain's CDR3 is CASSPKQGAVYEQYF. CDR3 DNA: TGTGCCAGCAGCCCAAAACAGGGGGCAGTTTACGAGCAGTACTTC.

The chain recombines TRBV4-2 with TRBJ1-1; 10 bases agree with TRBD1. J gave up 6 bases and V 3 bases, and 4 bases lay outside the gene matches. This CDR3 comprises 14 residues. Germline V gives CDR1 LGHNA, CDR2 YNFKEQ. The DNA of the CDR3 is TGTGCCAGCAGCCACGGGACAGGGGACGCTGAAGCTTTCTTT. Its translation: CASSHGTGDAEAFF.

This clone was detected only a few times. The chain uses TRBV7-9 and TRBJ2-7, with 12 bases matching TRBD1. Germline values: CDR1 SEHNR, CDR2 FQNEAQ (reference sequence). Losses at the gene ends were 3 bases for V and 3 bases for J; bases not matched to a gene: 6. This CDR3 has 16 residues. The CDR3, as DNA: TGTGCCAGCAGCTTCACCGGGACAGGGGGCGTCTACGAGCAGTACTTC. It codes for CASSFTGTGGVYEQYF.

This chain joins TRBV19 and TRBJ2-5; 7 bases match TRBD2. The CDR3 is made up of 13 amino acids. V lost 5 bases, J lost 4 bases, and 4 bases stayed unmatched. In germline, CDR1 is LNHDA, CDR2 SQIVND (reference sequence). The CDR3 DNA reads as TGTGCCAGTAGTCTCTGGGGGGGAGAGACCCAGTACTTC. Amino acid sequence: CASSLWGGETQYF. The full variable domain, completed using reference TRBV19 and TRBJ2-5, is DGGITQSPKYLFRKEGQNVTLSCEQNLNHDAMYWYRQDPGQGLRLIYYSQIVNDFQKGDIAEGYSVSREKKESFPLTVTSAQKNPTAFYLCASSLWGGETQYFGPGTRLLVL.

This clone turned up a few times. The gene calls are TRBV19 and TRBJ1-1; D is unresolved. Trimming pared 11 bases from V and 3 bases from J, leaving 13 bases between. The germline V gene encodes CDR1 LNHDA and CDR2 SQIVND (reference sequence). This CDR3 spans 12 amino acids. CDR3 sequence: CAVARGDTEAFF. The CDR3 DNA reads TGTGCCGTCGCCCGAGGTGACACTGAAGCTTTCTTT.

This clone came up a few times. This chain uses TRBV25-1 with TRBJ1-5; 7 bases are a match to TRBD1. V lost 4 bases to trimming and J lost 6 bases; unmatched junction nucleotides: 6. The CDR3 is made up of 14 amino acids. Germline assignment: CDR1 MGHDK and CDR2 SYGVNS. DNA of the CDR3: TGTGCCAGCAGTGTCCAGGGGGTAGCTCAGCCCCAGCATTTT. Its protein is CASSVQGVAQPQHF.

The chain links TRBV9 to TRBJ1-1; 11 bases line up with TRBD1. V dropped 0 bases and J dropped 5; count of bases not matched to a gene: 3. There are 15 residues in the CDR3. Germline values: CDR1 SGDLS, CDR2 YYNGEE. CDR3 nucleotides: TGTGCCAGCAGCGTAGGGGACAGGGGGAGTACTGAAGCTTTCTTT. Its protein product is CASSVGDRGSTEAFF.

The rearrangement links TRBV7-9 to TRBJ2-2; 7 bases are shared with TRBD1. Looked up from germline, CDR1 is SEHNR and CDR2 is FQNEAQ (reference sequence). This CDR3 has 14 amino acids. Trimming cost V 3 bases and J 7 bases; bases outside gene matches: 5. CDR3 sequence reads: CASSLGQLVGELFF. CDR3 sequence (DNA): TGTGCCAGCAGCTTGGGACAGCTCGTCGGGGAGCTGTTTTTT.

The rearrangement uses TRBV12-3 or TRBV12-4 and TRBJ1-5; possibly TRBD1 for D (6 bases). CDR3 length: 13 amino acids. Trimming took off 6 bases at V and 8 bases at J, with 14 bases between the two ends. The CDR3 loop reads CASRGDNFKPQHF. The DNA for the CDR3 is TGTGCCAGCAGGGGGGACAACTTTAAGCCCCAGCATTTT.

The chain joins TRBV6-2 or TRBV6-3 to TRBJ1-6, with D uncertain. The CDR3 contains 14 residues. V gave up 5 bases and J gave up 9 bases, with 14 bases separating them. CDR1 is MNHEY, CDR2 SVGEGT, per germline. The CDR3 spells CASSTGGYGSPLHF. CDR3 nucleotide sequence: TGTGCCAGCAGTACCGGAGGGTATGGTTCACCCCTCCACTTT.

The chain recombines TRBV7-3 with TRBJ2-1; D call uncertain. The germline V gene has CDR1 SGHTA and CDR2 FQGTGA. Trimming removed 5 bases from V and 2 bases from J, with 16 bases in between. The CDR3 sequence is 16 residues long. As DNA, the CDR3 is TGTGCCAGCAGCCCCTCCGGCAGGCGTACCTACAATGAGCAGTTCTTC. Protein: CASSPSGRRTYNEQFF.

V and J are TRBV7-8 and TRBJ1-2; the D gene is possibly TRBD1 (6 bases). There are 15 residues in the CDR3. Trimming took off 4 bases at V and 0 bases at J, with 12 bases between the two ends. The V gene's germline CDR1 is SGHVS and CDR2 FQNEAQ. DNA for the CDR3: TGTGCCAGCAGCTCCCGACAGGATACTAACTATGGCTACACCTTC. Its protein is CASSSRQDTNYGYTF.

This chain links TRBV12-3 or TRBV12-4 with TRBJ2-5; possible D gene TRBD2, 5 bases. Trimming removed 2 bases from V and 8 bases from J, with 12 bases in between. The CDR3 sequence is 13 residues long. The CDR3 spells CASSLTLARTQYF. As DNA, the CDR3 is TGTGCCAGCAGTTTAACCCTAGCTCGTACCCAGTACTTC.

The rearrangement links TRBV18 to TRBJ1-3; 8 positions agree with TRBD1. The CDR3 is 17 residues long. J gave up 8 bases and V 3 bases, and 15 bases lay outside the gene matches. Germline V gives CDR1 KGHSH, CDR2 LQKENI. This chain's CDR3 is CASSPPRTGQGQYTIYF. The DNA of the CDR3 is TGTGCCAGCTCACCTCCCCGGACTGGACAGGGCCAATACACCATATATTTT.

V is TRBV2 and J is TRBJ1-4; D might be TRBD1 (6 bases). Trimming removed 7 bases from V and 8 bases from J, with 11 bases in between. Per germline, CDR1 SNHLY and CDR2 FYNNEI. There are 12 residues in the CDR3. CDR3 DNA: TGTGCCAGCAAACAGGGCGGCGAAAAACTGTTTTTT. Translating gives CASKQGGEKLFF.

This clone was found once. The chain is built from TRBV9 and TRBJ2-1; 11 positions agree with TRBD1. Germline V gene lookup returns CDR1 SGDLS and CDR2 YYNGEE. Trimming took 0 bases from V and 2 from J; bases not matched to a gene: 1. CDR3 length equals 16 residues. CDR3 nucleotides: TGTGCCAGCAGCGTAGGGACAGGGGGCCCCTACAATGAGCAGTTCTTC. Its protein is CASSVGTGGPYNEQFF.